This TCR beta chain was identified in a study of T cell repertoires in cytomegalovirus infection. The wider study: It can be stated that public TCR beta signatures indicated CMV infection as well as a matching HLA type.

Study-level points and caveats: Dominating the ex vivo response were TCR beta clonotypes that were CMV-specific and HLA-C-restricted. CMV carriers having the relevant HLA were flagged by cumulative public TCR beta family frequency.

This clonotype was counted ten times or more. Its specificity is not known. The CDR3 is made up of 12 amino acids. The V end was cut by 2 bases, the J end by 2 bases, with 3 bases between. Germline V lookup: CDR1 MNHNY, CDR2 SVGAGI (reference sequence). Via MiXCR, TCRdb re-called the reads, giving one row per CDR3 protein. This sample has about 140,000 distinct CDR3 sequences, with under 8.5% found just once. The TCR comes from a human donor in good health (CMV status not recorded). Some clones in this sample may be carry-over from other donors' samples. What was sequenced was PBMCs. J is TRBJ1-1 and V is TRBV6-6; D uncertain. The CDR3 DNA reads TGTGCCAGCAGTTACAGAAACACTGAAGCTTTCTTT. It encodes CASSYRNTEAFF.